This T cell receptor beta chain derives from a study of T cells in Graves' hyperthyroidism and ophthalmopathy. Using RNA transcripts as the source, TCR beta CDR3 regions were amplified. The HTBI primer set was used in a first-round RT-PCR of the TCR CDR3. TCRdb reprocessed the multiplex PCR reads with MiXCR, giving one entry per CDR3 protein. The sample carries about 300,000 distinct CDR3 sequences, roughly 19% recorded once. Germline CDR1 is PRHDT and CDR2 is FYEKMQ (reference sequence). CDR3 length: 19 amino acids. Uncontrolled infection, other autoimmune disease, pregnancy or lactation barred patients from enrollment.

The sample taken for sequencing was blood. This clonotype originated in a man over 45 with Graves' ophthalmopathy. The chain recombines TRBV13 with TRBJ2-7; 9 bases fit TRBD1. Judging by the DNA end, TRBJ2-1 fits better; the J call may be wrong. The CDR3 spells CASRTTGRDRVPGGYEQFF. In nucleotides, the CDR3 is TGTGCCAGCAGGACAACCGGCCGGGACAGGGTTCCCGGGGGGTACGAGCAGTTCTTC.